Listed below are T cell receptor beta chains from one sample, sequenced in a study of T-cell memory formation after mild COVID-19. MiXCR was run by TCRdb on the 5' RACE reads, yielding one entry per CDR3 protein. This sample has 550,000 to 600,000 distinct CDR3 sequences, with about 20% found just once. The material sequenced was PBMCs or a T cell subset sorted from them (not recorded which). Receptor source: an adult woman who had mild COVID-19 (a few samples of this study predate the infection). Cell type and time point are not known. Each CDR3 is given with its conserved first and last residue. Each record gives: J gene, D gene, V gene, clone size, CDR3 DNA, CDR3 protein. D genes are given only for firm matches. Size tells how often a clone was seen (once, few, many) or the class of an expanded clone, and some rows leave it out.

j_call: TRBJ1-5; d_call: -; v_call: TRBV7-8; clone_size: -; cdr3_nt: TGTGCCAGCAGCTCCAGACAGGCTCCCACCTATGGCAATCAGCCCCAGCATTTT; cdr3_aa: CASSSRQAPTYGNQPQHF
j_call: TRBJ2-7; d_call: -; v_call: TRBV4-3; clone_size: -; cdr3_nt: TGCGCCAGCAGCCAAGGAGGGTATCCCAACGAGCAGTACTTC; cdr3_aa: CASSQGGYPNEQYF
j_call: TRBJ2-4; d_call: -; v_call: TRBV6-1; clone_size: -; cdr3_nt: TGTGCCAGCAGGAGGGGGGAGGGGGCTAACATTCAGTACTTC; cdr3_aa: CASRRGEGANIQYF
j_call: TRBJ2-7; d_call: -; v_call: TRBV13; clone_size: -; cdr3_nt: TGTGCCAGCAGCTTCCACTTGGTTAGTGAGGAGCAGTACTTC; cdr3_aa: CASSFHLVSEEQYF
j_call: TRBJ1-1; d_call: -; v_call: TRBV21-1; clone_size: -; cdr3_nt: TGTGCCAGCAGCAAAAGAGACAGGCAGAGAATGAACACTGAAGCTTTCTTT; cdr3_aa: CASSKRDRQRMNTEAFF
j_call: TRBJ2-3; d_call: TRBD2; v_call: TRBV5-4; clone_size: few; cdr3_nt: TGTGCCAGCAGCTTGGAGGTAGCGGGAGGACCTTCGAATACGCAGTATTTT; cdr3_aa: CASSLEVAGGPSNTQYF
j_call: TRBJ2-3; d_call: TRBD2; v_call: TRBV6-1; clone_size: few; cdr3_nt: TGTGCCAGCAGTATGATTGGGGGGGATATGTATTTT; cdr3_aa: CASSMIGGDMYF
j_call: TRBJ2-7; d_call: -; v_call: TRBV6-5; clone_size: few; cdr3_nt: TGTGCCAGCAGTACGGAGGAGGGGGAAATATCCTACGAGCAGTACTTC; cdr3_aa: CASSTEEGEISYEQYF
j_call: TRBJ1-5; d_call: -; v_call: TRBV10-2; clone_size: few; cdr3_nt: TGCGCCAGCAGCAATTGGCAGGGGCTTGGGCCCCAGCATTTT; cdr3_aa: CASSNWQGLGPQHF
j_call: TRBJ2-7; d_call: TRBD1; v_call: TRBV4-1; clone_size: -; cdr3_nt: TGCGCCAGCAGCCAAATCCAGGGACAGGGCTACGAGCAGTACTTC; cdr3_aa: CASSQIQGQGYEQYF
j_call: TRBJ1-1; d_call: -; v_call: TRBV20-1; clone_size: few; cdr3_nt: TGCAGTGCTAGACGACGCAATCCAGGGAGTTGGTTCACTGAAGCTTTCTTT; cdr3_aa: CSARRRNPGSWFTEAFF
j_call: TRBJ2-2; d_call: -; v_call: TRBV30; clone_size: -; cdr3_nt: TGTGCCTGGAGTACAAGAACGGGGGTGAACACCGGGGAGCTGTTTTTT; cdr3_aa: CAWSTRTGVNTGELFF
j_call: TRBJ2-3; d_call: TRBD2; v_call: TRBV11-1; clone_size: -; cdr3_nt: TGTGCCAGCACCCTAGGACTAGCGGGTACAGATACGCAGTATTTT; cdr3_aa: CASTLGLAGTDTQYF
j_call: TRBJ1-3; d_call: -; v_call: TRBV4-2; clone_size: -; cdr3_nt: TGTGCCAGCAGCCAAGAAGGCCCCGGGGGAAACACCATATATTTT; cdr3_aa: CASSQEGPGGNTIYF
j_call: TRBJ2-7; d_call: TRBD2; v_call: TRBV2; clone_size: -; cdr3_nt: TGTGCCAGCAGTGAAAGTCCCCGACTAGCGGGGGGCTACGAGCAGTACTTC; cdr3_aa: CASSESPRLAGGYEQYF
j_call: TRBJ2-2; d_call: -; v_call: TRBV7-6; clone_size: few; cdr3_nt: TGTGCCAGCAGCTTCAGATACACCGGGGAGCTGTTTTTT; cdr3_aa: CASSFRYTGELFF
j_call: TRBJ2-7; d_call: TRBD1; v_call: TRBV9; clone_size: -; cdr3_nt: TGTGCCAGCAGCGTGAGACCCGACAGGGGAGGAGAGCAGTACTTC; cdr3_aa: CASSVRPDRGGEQYF
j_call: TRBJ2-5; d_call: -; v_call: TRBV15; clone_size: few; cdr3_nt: TGTGCCACCAGCAGAAGGGGGGGTTCAGAGACCCAGTACTTC; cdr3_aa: CATSRRGGSETQYF
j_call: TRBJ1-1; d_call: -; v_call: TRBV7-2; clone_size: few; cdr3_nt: TGTGCCAGCAGCTTAGTCCCGAGTCACCTCGACACTGAAGCTTTCTTT; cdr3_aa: CASSLVPSHLDTEAFF
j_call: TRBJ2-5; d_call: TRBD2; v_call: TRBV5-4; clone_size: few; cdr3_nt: TGTGCCAGCAGCCTCACCGGGAGGGAAGAGACCCAGTACTTC; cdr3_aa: CASSLTGREETQYF
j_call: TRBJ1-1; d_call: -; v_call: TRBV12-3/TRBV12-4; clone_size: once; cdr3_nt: TGTGCCAGCATCCCGTCAGGGGAGGAAGCTTTCTTT; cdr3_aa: CASIPSGEEAFF
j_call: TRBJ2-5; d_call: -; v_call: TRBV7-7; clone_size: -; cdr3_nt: TGTGCTAGCAGCCCCCAGAAGACCCCGATCCGAGAGACCCAGTACTTC; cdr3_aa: CASSPQKTPIRETQYF
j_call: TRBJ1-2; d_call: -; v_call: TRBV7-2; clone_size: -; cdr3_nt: TGTTTACCTGGGGGCTCGGGGAACTATGGCTACACCTTC; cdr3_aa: CLPGGSGNYGYTF
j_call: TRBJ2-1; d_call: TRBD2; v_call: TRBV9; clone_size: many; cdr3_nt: TGTGCCAGCAGCGTAGGGACTAGCGGGGATCCCTACAATGAGCAGTTCTTC; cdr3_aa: CASSVGTSGDPYNEQFF
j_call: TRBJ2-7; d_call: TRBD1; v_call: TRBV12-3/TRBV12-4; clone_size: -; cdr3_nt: TGTGCCAGCAGTTTATTAGGGGGCGAATCCTACGAGCAGTACTTC; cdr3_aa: CASSLLGGESYEQYF
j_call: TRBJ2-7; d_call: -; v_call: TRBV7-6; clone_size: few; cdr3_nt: TGTGCCAGCAGCTCCAGGGGATTCTCTTACGAGCAGTACTTC; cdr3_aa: CASSSRGFSYEQYF
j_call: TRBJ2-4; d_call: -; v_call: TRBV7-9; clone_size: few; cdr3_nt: TGTGCCAGCAGCCCCTACGATGGAAATGGGAACATTCAGTACTTC; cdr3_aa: CASSPYDGNGNIQYF
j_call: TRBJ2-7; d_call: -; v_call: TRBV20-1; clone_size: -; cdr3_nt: TGCAGTGCTAGTGAGCAGGGGACCTACGAGCAGTACTTC; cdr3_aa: CSASEQGTYEQYF
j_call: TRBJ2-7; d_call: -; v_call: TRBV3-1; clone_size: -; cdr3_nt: TGTGCCAGCAGCCCAGAGGGAAGGTTGGGGCAGTACTTC; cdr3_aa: CASSPEGRLGQYF
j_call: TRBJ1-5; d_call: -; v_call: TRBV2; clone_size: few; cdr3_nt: TGTGCCAGCCGACTAAACACAGGGTCGAGCAATCAGCCCCAGCATTTT; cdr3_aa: CASRLNTGSSNQPQHF
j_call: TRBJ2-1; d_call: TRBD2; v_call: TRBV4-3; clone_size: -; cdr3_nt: TGCGCCAGCAGCCAAGATCTGGGACTAGCGGTTTACAATGAGCAGTTCTTC; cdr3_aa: CASSQDLGLAVYNEQFF
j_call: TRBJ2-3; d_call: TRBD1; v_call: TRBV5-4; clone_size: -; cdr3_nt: TGTGCCAGCAGCTTGCTACAGGGGGCGGCAGATACGCAGTATTTT; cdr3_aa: CASSLLQGAADTQYF
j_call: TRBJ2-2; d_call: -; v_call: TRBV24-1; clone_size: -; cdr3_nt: TGTGCCACCAGTGACCGTGATCGTCGGGAGCTGTTTTTT; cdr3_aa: CATSDRDRRELFF
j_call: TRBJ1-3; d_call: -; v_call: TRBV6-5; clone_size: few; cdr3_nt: TGTGCCAGCAGTTCCCCTGAGGGAAACACCATATATTTT; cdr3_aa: CASSSPEGNTIYF
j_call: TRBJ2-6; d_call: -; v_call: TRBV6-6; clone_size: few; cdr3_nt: TGTGCCAGCAGTTACTCGATATATACAGGACTACCCGACTCTGGGGCCAACGTCCTGACTTTC; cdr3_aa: CASSYSIYTGLPDSGANVLTF
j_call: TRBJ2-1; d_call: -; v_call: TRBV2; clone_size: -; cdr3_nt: TGTGCCAGCACGAGGCCATCCTACAATGAGCAGTTCTTC; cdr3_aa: CASTRPSYNEQFF
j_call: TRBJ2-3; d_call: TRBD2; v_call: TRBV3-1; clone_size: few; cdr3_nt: TGTGCCAGCAGCCACGGGGGGGCGAGCACAGATACGCAGTATTTT; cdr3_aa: CASSHGGASTDTQYF
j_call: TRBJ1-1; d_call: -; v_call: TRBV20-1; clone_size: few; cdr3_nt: TGCAGTGCTAACCCAATGCATGAAGCTTTCTTT; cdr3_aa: CSANPMHEAFF
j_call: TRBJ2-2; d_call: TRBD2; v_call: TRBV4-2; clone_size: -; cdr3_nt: TGTGCCAGCGCCCCCGGGGGGTGGGACACCGGGGAGCTGTTTTTT; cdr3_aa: CASAPGGWDTGELFF
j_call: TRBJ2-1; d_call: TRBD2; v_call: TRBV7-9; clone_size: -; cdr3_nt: TGTGCCAGCAGCTTAAGCGGGGCCAGGGATGAGCAGTTCTTC; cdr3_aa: CASSLSGARDEQFF
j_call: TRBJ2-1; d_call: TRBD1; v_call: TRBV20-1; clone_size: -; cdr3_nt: TGCAGTGCTATAAGGACAGGGGCAGTTAACAATGAGCAGTTCTTC; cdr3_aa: CSAIRTGAVNNEQFF
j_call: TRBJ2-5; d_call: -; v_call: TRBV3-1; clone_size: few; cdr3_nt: TGTGCCAGCAGCCAAGGGGCGGGTGCAGCGTGGGAGACCCAGTACTTC; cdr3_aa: CASSQGAGAAWETQYF
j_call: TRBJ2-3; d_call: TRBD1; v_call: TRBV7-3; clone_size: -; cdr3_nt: TGTGCCAGCAGCCCTGGACAGGGTCAAGATACGCAGTATTTT; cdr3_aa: CASSPGQGQDTQYF
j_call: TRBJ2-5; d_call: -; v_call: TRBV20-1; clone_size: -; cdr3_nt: TGCAGTGCTAGAGTTAAGGAGCAAGAGACCCAGTACTTC; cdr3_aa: CSARVKEQETQYF
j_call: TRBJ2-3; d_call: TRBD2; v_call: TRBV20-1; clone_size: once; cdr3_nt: TGCAGTGCTACCCCCACTAGCGGGGGTGCAAATACGCAGTATTTT; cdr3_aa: CSATPTSGGANTQYF
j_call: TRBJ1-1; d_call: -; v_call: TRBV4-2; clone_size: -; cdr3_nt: TGTGCCAGCAGCCAAGATTACAGGGCGATGAACACTGAAGCTTTCTTT; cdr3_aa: CASSQDYRAMNTEAFF
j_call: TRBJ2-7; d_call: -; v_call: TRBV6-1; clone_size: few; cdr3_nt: TGTGCCAGCAGTGAAGTTGCAGGGCCGGACGAGCAGTACTTC; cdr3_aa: CASSEVAGPDEQYF
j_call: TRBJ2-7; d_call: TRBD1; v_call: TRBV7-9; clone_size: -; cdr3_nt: TGTGCCAGCAGACTTGACAGGGACGCCTACGAGCAGTACTTC; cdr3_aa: CASRLDRDAYEQYF
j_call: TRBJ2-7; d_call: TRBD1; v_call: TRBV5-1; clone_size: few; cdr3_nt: TGCGCCAGCAGCTTAGACCGCTGGGACAGGGCCCTTCGGCACGAGCAGTACTTC; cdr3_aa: CASSLDRWDRALRHEQYF
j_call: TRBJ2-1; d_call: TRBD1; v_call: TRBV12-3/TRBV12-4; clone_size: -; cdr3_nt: TGTGCCAGCAGTCCTCTGGACAGGGGGTCCTACAATGAGCAGTTCTTC; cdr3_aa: CASSPLDRGSYNEQFF
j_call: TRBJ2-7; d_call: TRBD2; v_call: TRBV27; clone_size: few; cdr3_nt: TGTGCCAGCAGTCCGCTCGGGACTAGCGGGGGCGAGGCGCAGTACTTC; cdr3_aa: CASSPLGTSGGEAQYF
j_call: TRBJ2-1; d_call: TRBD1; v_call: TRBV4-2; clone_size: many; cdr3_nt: TGTGCCAGCAGCCTGGCTTGGGTACAGGGGGCCCCCTACAATGAGCAGTTCTTC; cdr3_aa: CASSLAWVQGAPYNEQFF
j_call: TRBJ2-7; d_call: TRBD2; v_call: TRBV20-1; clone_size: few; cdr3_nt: TGCAGTGCTCCTTCGGGGGGAGGGCTCTACGAGCAGTACTTC; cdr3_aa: CSAPSGGGLYEQYF
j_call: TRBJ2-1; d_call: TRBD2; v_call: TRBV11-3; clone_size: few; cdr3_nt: TGTGCCAGCAGCCTCAGACTAGCGGGTTCCTACAATGAGCAGTTCTTC; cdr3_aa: CASSLRLAGSYNEQFF
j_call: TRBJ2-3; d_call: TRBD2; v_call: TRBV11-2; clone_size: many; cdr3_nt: TGTGCCAGCAGCCCCCGACGGGAGGGCCTTGGAGATACGCAGTATTTT; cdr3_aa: CASSPRREGLGDTQYF